The following is a T cell receptor beta chain sequence with its context. This sample was included in a study of blood T cells in healthy people across ages. CDR1 and CDR2 (germline): KGHSH, LQKENI. Trimming took 4 bases from V and 9 from J, leaving 16 bases between them. The CDR3 extends over 14 amino acids. Together with a sample-barcoded 5' primer, a J-beta primer mix was included in a second PCR lasting about 6 to 11 cycles. MiXCR was run by TCRdb on the 5' RACE reads, yielding one entry per CDR3 protein. The sample holds about 720,000 distinct CDR3 sequences, 20% to 25% seen once. This rearrangement joins TRBV18 to TRBJ2-4; D call uncertain. Source material: blood. This receptor was identified in a man between 65 and 85 years old in good health. CDR3 DNA sequence: TGTGCCAGCTCACGCGCCTTAGAGGAGTCCATTCAGTACTTC. Translating gives CASSRALEESIQYF.